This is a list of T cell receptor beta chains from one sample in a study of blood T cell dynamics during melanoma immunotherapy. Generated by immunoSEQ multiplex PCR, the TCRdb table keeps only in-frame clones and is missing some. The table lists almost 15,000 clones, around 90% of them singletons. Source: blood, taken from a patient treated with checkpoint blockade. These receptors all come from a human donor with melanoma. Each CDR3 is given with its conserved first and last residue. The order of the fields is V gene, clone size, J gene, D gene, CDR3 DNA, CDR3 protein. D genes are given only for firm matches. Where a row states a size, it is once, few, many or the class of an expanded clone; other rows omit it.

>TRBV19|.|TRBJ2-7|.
TGTGCCAGTAGGGGAGACAGGACCTCCTACGAGCAGTACTTC
CASRGDRTSYEQYF
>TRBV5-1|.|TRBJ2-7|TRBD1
TGCGCCAGCAGCTTGGGACAGGGATGGTACGAGCAGTACTTC
CASSLGQGWYEQYF
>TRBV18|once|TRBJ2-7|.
TGTGCCAGCTCACCGGGTCCTTCCTACGAGCAGTACTTC
CASSPGPSYEQYF
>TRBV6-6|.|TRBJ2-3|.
TGTGCCAGCAGTTTTGGCGGGGGCCTCGGTAATGCGCAGTATTTT
CASSFGGGLGNAQYF
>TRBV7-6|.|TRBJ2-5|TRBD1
TGTGCCAGCAGCCGGACAGGGGCCCCGGTTGAGACCCAGCACTTC
CASSRTGAPVETQHF
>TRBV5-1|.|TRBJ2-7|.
TGCGCCAGCAGCCCGGGACCTTCCTACGAGCAGTACTTC
CASSPGPSYEQYF
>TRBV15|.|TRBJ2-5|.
TGTGCCACCAGCAGAGACCCGGGTTACGAGACCCAGTACTTC
CATSRDPGYETQYF
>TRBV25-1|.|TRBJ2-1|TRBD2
TGTGCCACCCGGCGGGTCGGGGGGTCCTACAATGAGCAGTTCTTC
CATRRVGGSYNEQFF
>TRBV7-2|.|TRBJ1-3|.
TGTGCCAGCAGCTTAGATCTCGTGGGCTCTGGAAACACCATATATTTT
CASSLDLVGSGNTIYF
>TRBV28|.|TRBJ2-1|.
TGTGCCAGCACCCCCGTATCAGCGATGGGAGGACTCTACAATGAGCAGTTCTTC
CASTPVSAMGGLYNEQFF
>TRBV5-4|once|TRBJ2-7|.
TGTGCCAGCAGCTTGGAGGTGTGGGCCTACGAGCAGTACTTC
CASSLEVWAYEQYF